The clone carrying this T cell receptor (beta chain) appeared a few times. Its matching antigen is unknown. Extraction of RNA preceded its reverse transcription into cDNA, which served as the sequencing template. Clones were read by immunoSEQ multiplex PCR, and TCRdb kept only the in-frame ones, dropping some. The table lists about 200,000 clones, 58% of them singletons. This sample is drawn from a study of CD8+ T cells in alopecia areata. At the level of the study: It was oral tofacitinib, at 5 to 10 mg twice daily, that treated patients received. For 6 to 18 months, tofacitinib was taken, and 6 months off drug followed. Notes on the study in general: Normal scalp showed lower clonality than lesional scalp, especially alopecia totalis/universalis. Scalp clonality dropped significantly under tofacitinib, as did expanded CD8+ top-100 clones.

V lost 1 base and J lost 0, with 10 bases in between. CDR1 and CDR2 (germline): SQVTM, ANQGSEA. This CDR3 is 16 amino acids long. Treatment indicated: oral pan-JAK inhibitor, 5-10 mg twice daily. The sequence was obtained from a human donor with alopecia areata. The chain links TRBV29-1 to TRBJ2-6, with unresolved D. Specimen: CD4+ T cells sorted from blood, collected at week 24, from a patient treated with tofacitinib. CDR3 in amino acids: CSVEAGLSSGANVLTF. Written as DNA, the CDR3 is TGCAGCGTTGAAGCCGGGTTATCCTCTGGGGCCAACGTCCTGACTTTC. The whole variable domain, filled in from reference TRBV29-1 and TRBJ2-6, reads SAVISQKPSRDICQRGTSLTIQCQVDSQVTMMFWYRQQPGQSLTLIATANQGSEATYESGFVIDKFPISRPNLTFSTLTVSNMSPEDSSIYLCSVEAGLSSGANVLTFGAGSRLTVL.